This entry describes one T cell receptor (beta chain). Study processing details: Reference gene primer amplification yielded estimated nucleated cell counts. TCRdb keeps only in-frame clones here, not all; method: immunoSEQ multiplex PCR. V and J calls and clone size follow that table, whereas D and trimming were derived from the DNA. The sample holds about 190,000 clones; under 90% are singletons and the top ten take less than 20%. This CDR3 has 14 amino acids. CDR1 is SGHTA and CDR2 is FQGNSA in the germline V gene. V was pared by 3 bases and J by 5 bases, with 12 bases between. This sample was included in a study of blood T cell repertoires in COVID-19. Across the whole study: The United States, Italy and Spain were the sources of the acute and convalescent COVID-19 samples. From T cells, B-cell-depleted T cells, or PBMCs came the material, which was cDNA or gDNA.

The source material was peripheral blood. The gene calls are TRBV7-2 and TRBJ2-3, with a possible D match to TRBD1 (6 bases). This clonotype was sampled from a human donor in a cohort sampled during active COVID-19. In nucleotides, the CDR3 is TGTGCCAGCAGCTTGTCAGGGGCGGTAGATACGCAGTATTTT. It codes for CASSLSGAVDTQYF.